These 23 T cell receptor beta chains originate from one sample sequenced in a study of blood T cells in healthy people across ages. The use of a sample-barcoded 5' primer and a J-beta primer mix characterized a second PCR of about 7 to 12 cycles. TCRdb re-called the 5' RACE reads through MiXCR, storing one row per CDR3 protein. The profile covers under 800,000 distinct CDR3 sequences, with roughly 47% appearing a single time and roughly 20% taken by the ten largest. The sequencing input was blood. The origin of the receptors is a woman aged 55-70 years in good health.

This clonotype was picked up one time. V gene TRBV12-3 or TRBV12-4 combines with J gene TRBJ2-5; D may be TRBD1 (6 bases). Trimming removed 4 bases from V and 12 bases from J, with 18 bases in between. The CDR3 covers 13 residues. The DNA for the CDR3 is TGTGCCAGCAGTTCGTTCCCGGACAGCCCTGAGTACTTC. Encoded protein: CASSSFPDSPEYF.

The chain employs TRBV18 and TRBJ2-1; no clear D. The CDR3 sequence is 11 residues long. From germline, CDR1 is KGHSH and CDR2 LQKENI. V lost 4 bases to trimming and J lost 11 bases, with 9 bases between them. The CDR3, as DNA: TGTGCCAGCTCACGGGATGGGCAGCAGTTCTTC. This encodes CASSRDGQQFF.

This clonotype has only a few counts. This chain uses TRBV12-3 or TRBV12-4 with TRBJ1-5, with TRBD1 matching over 7 bases. V lost 4 bases, J lost 7 bases, and 7 bases stayed unmatched. The CDR3 sequence is 14 residues long. The CDR3 DNA is TGTGCCAGCAGTTCCTCAGGGGGGAGCCAGCCCCAGCATTTT. Its protein product is CASSSSGGSQPQHF.

This clonotype was detected a few times. The J gene is TRBJ2-7, the V gene TRBV7-2; 7 nucleotides align to TRBD1. CDR3 length equals 14 residues. Germline CDR1 reads SGHTA; CDR2 reads FQGNSA. The ends lost 0 bases at V and 3 bases at J; junction bases unmatched: 2. The DNA of the CDR3 is TGTGCCAGCAGCTTAGCGGCAGGGGGCTACGAGCAGTACTTC. Translated: CASSLAAGGYEQYF. The whole variable domain, filled in from reference TRBV7-2 and TRBJ2-7, reads GAGVSQSPSNKVTEKGKDVELRCDPISGHTALYWYRQSLGQGLEFLIYFQGNSAPDKSGLPSDRFSAERTGGSVSTLTIQRTQQEDSAVYLCASSLAAGGYEQYFGPGTRLTVT.

This clonotype was seen a handful of times. The chain recombines TRBV20-1 with TRBJ2-1; TRBD2 agrees at 7 bases. The CDR3 totals 14 residues. The junction had 5 bases not matched to a gene; V was cut back by 0 bases and J by 6 bases. CDR1 and CDR2 (germline): DFQATT, SNEGSKA (reference sequence). CDR3 residues: CSAREWGGVNEQFF. The CDR3 DNA reads as TGCAGTGCTAGAGAGTGGGGAGGGGTCAATGAGCAGTTCTTC.

The rearrangement links TRBV27 to TRBJ2-7, with 10 bases lining up with TRBD1. From germline, CDR1 is MNHEY and CDR2 SMNVEV (reference sequence). The V and J ends lost 4 bases and 3 bases, in that order; junction bases with no gene match: 9. CDR3 size: 16 residues. The CDR3 loop reads CASSSQGDRGVYEQYF. The CDR3 bases are TGTGCCAGCAGTTCACAGGGGGACAGGGGAGTCTACGAGCAGTACTTC.

J is TRBJ2-1 and V is TRBV20-1; 14 bases fit TRBD2. The V segment lost 3 bases and the J segment 9 bases; nucleotides outside the gene matches: 4. CDR1 DFQATT and CDR2 SNEGSKA come from the germline V gene (reference sequence). CDR3 length equals 14 residues. CDR3 DNA: TGCAGTGCTAGTGGTGGACTAGCGGGAGGTGAGCAGTTCTTC. It encodes CSASGGLAGGEQFF.

The chain joins TRBV6-9 to TRBJ1-5, with D perhaps TRBD1 (6 bases). This CDR3 spans 14 amino acids. Germline CDR1 is MNHGY and CDR2 is SVAAGI. V was clipped by 3 bases and J by 7 bases, with 13 bases between them. The CDR3 protein is CASSYMGAGQPQHF. As DNA, the CDR3 is TGTGCCAGCAGTTACATGGGGGCAGGGCAGCCCCAGCATTTT.

The rearrangement uses TRBV12-5 and TRBJ2-1, with unresolved D. Germline V gene sequence: CDR1 LGHNT, CDR2 FRNRAP. This CDR3 is 15 amino acids long. The germline V and J ends were trimmed by 1 base and 6 bases, with 13 bases remaining between them. DNA of the CDR3: TGTGCTAGTGGTTTGGACCCGACCCAAGGCAATGAGCAGTTCTTC. It encodes CASGLDPTQGNEQFF.

This clonotype appeared a few times. CDR3 nucleotide sequence: TGCAGCGTTGGACTAGCGGGACGGGGGGAGCAGTACTTC. Its protein is CSVGLAGRGEQYF. The V call is TRBV29-1, the J call TRBJ2-7; 11 bases are a match to TRBD2. Trimming at V came to 4 bases and at J to 7 bases, leaving 6 bases not matched to a gene. The CDR3 runs to 13 residues. CDR1 SQVTM and CDR2 ANQGSEA come from the germline V gene.

This clonotype was counted only a few times. This chain links TRBV20-1 with TRBJ2-1, with 8 bases that match TRBD1. V was pared by 2 bases and J by 0 bases, with 6 bases of the junction left unmatched. Per germline, CDR1 DFQATT and CDR2 SNEGSKA (reference sequence). The CDR3 extends over 16 amino acids. DNA of the CDR3: TGCAGTGCTAGACGTACAGGGGGAAGCTCCTACAATGAGCAGTTCTTC. This gives the protein CSARRTGGSSYNEQFF.

This chain links TRBV12-3 or TRBV12-4 with TRBJ2-2; TRBD2 is a possible D gene (6 bases). The CDR3 loop spans 12 amino acids. V lost 6 bases and J 7 bases, leaving 9 bases between the germline ends. In DNA form, the CDR3 reads TGTGCCAGCAGCGCCGGGGGCGGGGAGCTGTTTTTT. Amino acid sequence: CASSAGGGELFF.

V and J are TRBV14 and TRBJ1-1, with 7 bases aligning to TRBD1. The germline gives CDR1 SGHDN, CDR2 FVKESK. The CDR3 loop spans 14 amino acids. Trimming at V came to 2 bases and at J to 5 bases, leaving 5 bases not matched to a gene. The CDR3 loop reads CASSQQAGGTEAFF. The CDR3 bases are TGTGCCAGCAGCCAACAAGCAGGGGGTACTGAAGCTTTCTTT.

The chain has TRBV11-3 and TRBJ1-1; no clear D gene. The V end lost 4 bases, the J end lost 4 bases, and 13 bases lay between the germline ends. The CDR3 totals 14 residues. Germline loops: CDR1 SGHNT, CDR2 YENEEA. CDR3 region: CASSSSGLGTEAFF. The CDR3 nucleotides read TGTGCCAGCAGCTCTTCGGGCCTGGGCACTGAAGCTTTCTTT.

In this sample, this clonotype turned up a few times. This sequence joins TRBV27 and TRBJ1-1; weak D call: TRBD1 (6 bases). Germline V lookup: CDR1 MNHEY, CDR2 SMNVEV (reference sequence). The CDR3 consists of 15 residues. With 4 bases removed from V and 6 bases from J, the gap between germline ends came to 18 bases. The chain's CDR3 is CASSSPRGLHSEAFF. CDR3 DNA: TGTGCCAGCAGTTCCCCTCGGGGGCTACACTCTGAAGCTTTCTTT.

The genes are TRBV20-1 and TRBJ2-3, with D perhaps given as TRBD1 or TRBD2 (5 bases each). V dropped 4 bases and J dropped 5 bases, with 13 bases sitting between them. The length of the CDR3 is 13 residues. In germline, CDR1 is DFQATT, CDR2 SNEGSKA (reference sequence). The CDR3 DNA follows: TGCAGTGCTACACGGGGCCGACTAGATACGCAGTATTTT. Amino acids: CSATRGRLDTQYF.

This clonotype was detected only a few times. The rearrangement uses TRBV9 and TRBJ2-2, with D uncertain. Trimming left V 0 bases short and J 1 base short, with 7 bases between. Per germline, CDR1 SGDLS and CDR2 YYNGEE. CDR3 length equals 15 residues. DNA of the CDR3: TGTGCCAGCAGCGTAGAATCCATGAACACCGGGGAGCTGTTTTTT. It translates to CASSVESMNTGELFF.

The CDR3 DNA reads TGTGCCAGCAGTGGACTAGTGAAACCCTGGCGGAGCACAGATACGCAGTATTTT. As protein: CASSGLVKPWRSTDTQYF. The chain links TRBV5-6 to TRBJ2-3; TRBD2 matches 7 bases. J gave up 0 bases and V 5 bases, and 15 bases lay outside the gene matches. The CDR3 is 18 amino acids. The germline V gene encodes CDR1 SGHDT and CDR2 YYEEEE.

This clonotype was detected a few times. The chain combines TRBV20-1 with TRBJ2-5; the match to TRBD2 covers 7 bases. The germline CDR1 and CDR2 sequences are DFQATT and SNEGSKA (reference sequence). Trimming took 8 bases from V and 5 from J; bases not matched to a gene: 14. This CDR3 comprises 14 residues. The CDR3 region has the DNA TGCAGTCCATCCGACGGGAGGCGGGGGGAGACCCAGTACTTC. This translates into CSPSDGRRGETQYF.

The chain employs TRBV3-1 and TRBJ2-6, with TRBD1 matching 7 bases. Germline-derived CDR1 and CDR2 are LGHDT and YNNKEL (reference sequence). V shed 10 bases, J shed 0 bases, and the junction held 6 bases outside the gene matches. The CDR3 has 15 amino acids. This chain's CDR3 is CATLRQGSGANVLTF. For the CDR3, the DNA is TGTGCCACCTTAAGACAGGGCTCTGGGGCCAACGTCCTGACTTTC. Looking up the rest from reference TRBV3-1 and TRBJ2-6 gives the full variable domain: DTAVSQTPKYLVTQMGNDKSIKCEQNLGHDTMYWYKQDSKKFLKIMFSYNNKELIINETVPNRFSPKSPDKAHLNLHINSLELGDSAVYFCATLRQGSGANVLTFGAGSRLTVL.

This chain joins TRBV19 and TRBJ2-1; TRBD2 agrees at 8 bases. Germline-derived CDR1 and CDR2 are LNHDA and SQIVND (reference sequence). This CDR3 contains 14 residues. V shed 3 bases, J shed 5 bases, and the junction held 3 bases outside the gene matches. The CDR3 region is CASSMAGGHNEQFF. CDR3 DNA: TGTGCCAGTAGTATGGCGGGAGGCCACAATGAGCAGTTCTTC.

As concerns this clonotype: With a much larger clone just one base away, this may be a read error. The genes are TRBV3-1 and TRBJ2-1, with a weak D call TRBD2 (5 bases). The J call may be in error: the DNA end matches TRBJ2-7 better. Germline CDR1 LGHDT, CDR2 YNNKEL (reference sequence). The CDR3 has 15 amino acids. The CDR3 DNA sequence: TGTGCCAGCAGCCAGGCCTGGTCGGGGTACAATGAGCAGTACTTC. Translation gives CASSQAWSGYNEQYF.

In its sample, this clonotype was seen a few times. The gene calls are TRBV27 and TRBJ1-2; 9 bases are shared with TRBD1. With 5 bases clipped from V and 10 bases from J, the junction kept 5 bases outside the gene matches. CDR1 and CDR2 from the germline V gene are MNHEY and SMNVEV (reference sequence). The CDR3 extends over 12 amino acids. The CDR3 bases are TGTGCCAGCAGTCCGTACAGGGGGCACTACACCTTC. Its translation: CASSPYRGHYTF.